The clone carrying this TCR beta chain was found a few times. Every TCR cDNA molecule carried a tag that served as a unique molecular identifier. TCRdb re-called the 5' RACE reads through MiXCR, storing one row per CDR3 protein. The sample consists of tens of thousands of distinct CDR3 sequences, approximately 12% of them appearing once. The data stem from a study of spatial heterogeneity in lung cancer. At the level of the study: Detection consistently yielded more beta chains than alpha chains. Mean representation of each unique TCR and UMI combination in the raw reads exceeded 8.5 occurrences.

Time point reported: sample taken at primary tumor resection. Sequencing was performed on whole RNA extracted from tumor and nontumor lung tissue, or from frozen PBMC, and the material was left unsorted. Germline CDR1 SGDLS, CDR2 YYNGEE. V shed 4 bases, J shed 4 bases, and the junction held 10 bases outside the gene matches. This CDR3 is built from 15 residues. The chain carries TRBV9 and TRBJ1-2, with 7 nucleotides matching TRBD1. The sample here was PBMCs, taken at surgery. This sequence was found in a male donor with early-stage non-small cell lung cancer. The CDR3 loop reads CASSPNHGTAYGYTF. CDR3 in DNA: TGTGCCAGCAGCCCCAACCACGGGACAGCCTATGGCTACACCTTC.